This passage covers 22 T cell receptor beta chains from one sample sequenced in a study of blood T cell repertoires in COVID-19. Libraries were prepared by immunoSEQ multiplex PCR; TCRdb keeps only in-frame clonotypes and omits some of them. There are a few hundred thousand clones in the sample; roughly nine tenths occur only once, and 3.5% to 4% lies in the top ten. The material sequenced was peripheral blood. These receptors all stem from a woman in her sixties with COVID-19, enrolled during active disease.

This clone showed up just a few times. The rearrangement links TRBV5-1 to TRBJ1-4, with 10 bases that match TRBD1. V trimming: 4 bases; J trimming: 0 bases; junction bases outside the gene matches: 6. CDR1 is SGHRS, CDR2 YFSETQ, per germline. CDR3 size: 17 residues. CDR3 sequence reads: CASSPGDRGTTNEKLFF. The CDR3 nucleotides are TGCGCCAGCAGCCCTGGGGACAGGGGAACAACTAATGAAAAACTGTTTTTT.

The chain combines TRBV28 with TRBJ2-3; D is possibly TRBD2 (5 bases). Germline V gene data show CDR1 as MDHEN and CDR2 as SYDVKM. This CDR3 has 12 amino acids. V lost 8 bases and J lost 4, with 10 bases in between. The DNA for the CDR3 is TGTGCCAGCCACGGGGAATCAGATACGCAGTATTTT. It specifies CASHGESDTQYF.

This chain joins TRBV29-1 and TRBJ1-1; D unclear. The CDR3 loop spans 11 amino acids. Trimming removed 1 base from V and 6 bases from J, with 6 bases in between. CDR1 and CDR2 from the germline V gene are SQVTM and ANQGSEA. In nucleotides, the CDR3 is TGCAGCGTTGAAGGGGCTGCTGAAGCTTTCTTT. Translation gives CSVEGAAEAFF.

This clone came up once. The chain links TRBV30 to TRBJ1-1; D gene ambiguous. Germline V gene lookup returns CDR1 GTSNPN and CDR2 SVGIG (reference sequence). V lost 7 bases, J lost 1 base, and 16 bases lay in between. This CDR3 has 14 amino acids. CDR3 amino acids: CASWSEKRNTEAFF. The CDR3 DNA is TGTGCCTCCTGGTCCGAAAAGAGGAACACTGAAGCTTTCTTT.

V gene TRBV11-3 combines with J gene TRBJ1-1; the D is unclear. V was shortened by 4 bases and J by 1 base, with 7 bases between the two germline ends. The CDR3 loop spans 13 amino acids. From germline, CDR1 is SGHNT and CDR2 YENEEA. The CDR3 loop is CASSSAGNTEAFF. CDR3 nucleotide sequence: TGTGCCAGCAGCTCCGCGGGGAACACTGAAGCTTTCTTT.

The chain recombines TRBV24-1 with TRBJ1-4; 9 bases are a match to TRBD1. Trimming cost V 3 bases and J 5 bases; bases outside gene matches: 3. CDR1 KGHDR and CDR2 SFDVKD come from the germline V gene. The CDR3 loop spans 15 amino acids. As DNA, the CDR3 is TGTGCCACCAGTGATCGCGGGACAGGGAATGAAAAACTGTTTTTT. It codes for CATSDRGTGNEKLFF.

V gene TRBV19 combines with J gene TRBJ1-4, with a possible D match to TRBD1 (6 bases). V lost 4 bases, J lost 7 bases, and 16 bases lay in between. From germline, CDR1 is LNHDA and CDR2 SQIVND (reference sequence). The CDR3 has 15 residues. CDR3 sequence: CASSRGLLGGEKLFF. The CDR3 nucleotides read TGTGCCAGTAGTAGGGGCCTCCTAGGGGGTGAAAAACTGTTTTTT.

The rearrangement joins TRBV19 to TRBJ2-5; weak D call: TRBD1 (6 bases). The CDR3 consists of 14 residues. V lost 3 bases and J 5 bases, leaving 13 bases between the germline ends. Germline lookup yields CDR1 LNHDA and CDR2 SQIVND (reference sequence). Written as DNA, the CDR3 is TGTGCCAGTAGTATTCAGGGTGGGGGCGAGACCCAGTACTTC. This translates into CASSIQGGGETQYF.

V is TRBV5-1 and J is TRBJ1-6; D is unclear. The CDR3 consists of 15 residues. Trimming left V 4 bases short and J 3 bases short, with 11 bases between. CDR1 SGHRS and CDR2 YFSETQ come from the germline V gene. CDR3 bases: TGCGCCAGCAGCCCGGTTACTGTCTATAATTCACCCCTCCACTTT. Translating gives CASSPVTVYNSPLHF.

The rearrangement uses TRBV5-1 and TRBJ1-6; 9 nucleotides match TRBD1. Germline V gives CDR1 SGHRS, CDR2 YFSETQ. V was clipped by 2 bases and J by 10 bases; unmatched bases: 7. The CDR3 length is 15 residues. CDR3 sequence reads: CASSLPGTGRSPLHF. DNA of the CDR3: TGCGCCAGCAGCTTACCCGGGACAGGGCGGTCACCCCTCCACTTT.

The chain uses TRBV6-5 and TRBJ2-5, with D possibly being TRBD1 (5 bases). V was pared by 7 bases and J by 3 bases, with 9 bases between. This CDR3 is 12 amino acids long. Germline lookup yields CDR1 MNHEY and CDR2 SVGAGI. This chain's CDR3 is CASTRQKETQYF. DNA of the CDR3: TGTGCCAGCACGAGACAGAAAGAGACCCAGTACTTC.

The rearrangement links TRBV28 to TRBJ2-3; the match to TRBD2 covers 8 bases. The junction had 7 bases not matched to a gene; V was cut back by 4 bases and J by 4 bases. The length of the CDR3 is 15 residues. CDR1 and CDR2 (germline): MDHEN, SYDVKM. The CDR3 bases are TGTGCCAGCAGTTCTCCGGGACTAGGGGCAGATACGCAGTATTTT. This translates into CASSSPGLGADTQYF.

This rearrangement joins TRBV10-3 to TRBJ1-1; 9 bases are a match to TRBD1. Germline CDR1 and CDR2: ENHRY and SYGVKD. The CDR3 has 14 residues. J gave up 1 base and V 8 bases, and 5 bases lay outside the gene matches. The CDR3 DNA is TGTGCCATCGGGCAACAGGGGGCGAACACTGAAGCTTTCTTT. This encodes CAIGQQGANTEAFF.

The chain employs TRBV7-2 and TRBJ2-1, with 10 bases identical to TRBD2. V lost 5 bases and J lost 10; bases outside the gene matches: 11. Germline V gene data show CDR1 as SGHTA and CDR2 as FQGNSA. There are 15 residues in the CDR3. This chain's CDR3 is CASSPPAGGPREQFF. The CDR3 nucleotides are TGTGCCAGCAGCCCCCCAGCGGGGGGGCCTCGGGAGCAGTTCTTC.

This chain uses TRBV6-6 with TRBJ1-1; D is ambiguous. The germline V and J ends were trimmed by 0 bases and 6 bases, with 8 bases remaining between them. The CDR3 length is 13 residues. Germline CDR1 MNHNY, CDR2 SVGAGI (reference sequence). In DNA, the CDR3 is TGTGCCAGCAGTTACTCAGGAGCTCCTGAAGCTTTCTTT. This translates into CASSYSGAPEAFF.

The chain combines TRBV5-1 with TRBJ1-1, with TRBD1 identical over 7 bases. CDR3 size: 15 residues. Germline CDR1 and CDR2: SGHRS and YFSETQ. V lost 4 bases and J lost 1; bases outside the gene matches: 7. The CDR3 coding sequence is TGCGCCAGCAGCGGCCGGGACAGTGGGAACACTGAAGCTTTCTTT. It encodes CASSGRDSGNTEAFF.

This chain connects TRBV10-2 to TRBJ1-6; 9 bases fit TRBD1. Germline CDR1 is WSHSY and CDR2 is SAAADI. V lost 4 bases to trimming and J lost 3 bases; unmatched junction nucleotides: 4. The CDR3 is 16 residues long. This CDR3 reads CASSGMTGGYNSPLHF. CDR3 bases: TGCGCCAGCAGTGGGATGACAGGGGGCTATAATTCACCCCTCCACTTT.

V usage is TRBV10-2 and J usage is TRBJ1-3; no firm D call. The CDR3 spans 16 residues. Germline V gene data show CDR1 as WSHSY and CDR2 as SAAADI. V was clipped by 0 bases and J by 0 bases, with 9 bases between them. The CDR3 here is CASSESTRGSGNTIYF. The CDR3 DNA sequence: TGCGCCAGCAGTGAGTCGACCCGGGGCTCTGGAAACACCATATATTTT.

This sequence joins TRBV5-6 and TRBJ1-1, with D hard to call. Per the germline V gene, CDR1 is SGHDT and CDR2 is YYEEEE. V shed 4 bases and J shed 5 bases, with 12 bases lying between them. The length of the CDR3 is 13 residues. As DNA, the CDR3 is TGTGCCAGCAGCCATTCCGGCGGGACTGAAGCTTTCTTT. As protein: CASSHSGGTEAFF.

The CDR3 DNA follows: TGCGCCTACAAGCCGGGACAGGCGACCTACGAGCAGTACTTC. This gives the protein CAYKPGQATYEQYF. The V call is TRBV10-1, the J call TRBJ2-7, with 8 bases matching TRBD1. CDR3 length: 14 residues. With V trimmed by 11 bases and J by 2 bases, 11 bases remained unmatched. The germline CDR1 and CDR2 sequences are WNHNN and SYGVQD (reference sequence).

CDR3 nucleotide sequence: TGCGCCAGCAGCTTGGCCCGGCAGGCGTCTAACTATGGCTACACCTTC. It encodes CASSLARQASNYGYTF. The V gene is TRBV5-1, the J gene TRBJ1-2; D not resolved. Germline V gene data show CDR1 as SGHRS and CDR2 as YFSETQ. The CDR3 has 16 residues. V lost 0 bases and J 0 bases, leaving 12 bases between the germline ends.

This clone was seen more than once but under ten times. This rearrangement joins TRBV6-1 to TRBJ2-3; TRBD2 matches 10 bases. From germline, CDR1 is MNHNS and CDR2 SASEGT. The CDR3 loop spans 17 amino acids. The trim removed 4 bases at V and 0 bases at J, leaving 7 bases unmatched. The CDR3 sequence is CASSGASGGRSTDTQYF. CDR3 nucleotide sequence: TGTGCCAGCAGTGGTGCTAGCGGGGGCCGTAGCACAGATACGCAGTATTTT.